Each of the 16 T cell receptor beta chains below was sequenced from the same sample in a study of T cell changes during pregnancy in multiple sclerosis. Method: immunoSEQ multiplex PCR; TCRdb's copy keeps in-frame clones and lacks some. The table has 35,000 to 50,000 clones, 85% to 90% seen once. The sample was peripheral blood, taken in the second trimester of pregnancy. The origin of the receptors is a female donor in good health, enrolled as a control in a pregnancy study.

This sequence joins TRBV19 and TRBJ1-2; D perhaps matches TRBD1 (6 bases). This CDR3 spans 15 amino acids. V was trimmed by 3 bases and J by 5 bases, leaving 16 bases between them. The germline V gene has CDR1 LNHDA and CDR2 SQIVND (reference sequence). CDR3 residues: CASSMGQGMRYGYTF. CDR3 DNA: TGTGCCAGTAGTATGGGCCAGGGGATGAGGTATGGCTACACCTTC.

This clone rates as medium-sized (0.01 to 0.1%). V gene TRBV13 combines with J gene TRBJ1-2; 10 nucleotides agree with TRBD1. CDR3 size: 13 residues. CDR1 PRHDT and CDR2 FYEKMQ come from the germline V gene (reference sequence). With 8 bases clipped from V and 3 bases from J, the junction kept 3 bases outside the gene matches. CDR3 loop: CASAGTGDYGYTF. The CDR3 region has the DNA TGTGCCAGCGCCGGGACAGGGGACTATGGCTACACCTTC.

This rearrangement joins TRBV6-6 to TRBJ2-7, with 11 bases matching TRBD1. Looked up from germline, CDR1 is MNHNY and CDR2 is SVGAGI (reference sequence). After removal of 8 bases from V and 4 bases from J, the junction contained 13 bases not matched to a gene. There are 16 residues in the CDR3. CDR3 DNA: TGTGCCAGCTCCCCGCGGACCGGGACAGGGGGATACGAGCAGTACTTC. This gives the protein CASSPRTGTGGYEQYF.

The CDR3 bases are TGTGCCAGTAGTATCAAAGGGACAGGGGCCCGCTACACCTTC. It is translated as CASSIKGTGARYTF. The chain links TRBV19 to TRBJ1-2, with 10 bases aligning to TRBD1. With V trimmed by 3 bases and J by 9 bases, 7 bases remained unmatched. This CDR3 is built from 14 residues. Germline V gene lookup returns CDR1 LNHDA and CDR2 SQIVND (reference sequence).

This rearrangement joins TRBV30 to TRBJ1-1; no clear D gene. Germline-derived CDR1 and CDR2 are GTSNPN and SVGIG (reference sequence). V lost 0 bases and J 0 bases, leaving 8 bases between the germline ends. The CDR3 runs 14 residues. The CDR3 region has the DNA TGTGCCTGGAGTGTGGCCACCATGAACACTGAAGCTTTCTTT. Its translation is CAWSVATMNTEAFF.

V is TRBV5-1 and J is TRBJ2-1; D is uncertain. Germline CDR1 is SGHRS and CDR2 is YFSETQ. The CDR3 is 16 amino acids. Trimming took 3 bases from V and 1 from J, leaving 14 bases between them. The CDR3 coding sequence is TGCGCCAGCAGCTCGAGTCGGCTAGTGTCCTACAATGAGCAGTTCTTC. It translates to CASSSSRLVSYNEQFF.

The V call is TRBV27, the J call TRBJ1-2; 9 bases are a match to TRBD1. Germline-derived CDR1 and CDR2 are MNHEY and SMNVEV (reference sequence). J gave up 2 bases and V 8 bases, and 12 bases lay outside the gene matches. The CDR3 length is 16 residues. The CDR3 nucleotides read TGTGCCAGCGCCTCGACAGGGGGTGTGGGGAACTATGGCTACACCTTC. Its translation: CASASTGGVGNYGYTF.

This clone has a handful of counts. The chain is built from TRBV4-2 and TRBJ1-1; a weak D match, TRBD1 (6 bases). The germline V and J ends were trimmed by 5 bases and 3 bases, with 7 bases remaining between them. The germline CDR1 and CDR2 sequences are LGHNA and YNFKEQ. The CDR3 has 12 amino acids. The CDR3 DNA is TGTGCCAGCAGCGAGGGGGACACTGAAGCTTTCTTT. Translated: CASSEGDTEAFF.

The chain uses TRBV5-1 and TRBJ1-3; TRBD1 is a possible D gene (5 bases). The V end was cut by 0 bases, the J end by 8 bases, with 9 bases between. The CDR3 length is 13 residues. Germline V gene sequence: CDR1 SGHRS, CDR2 YFSETQ. The CDR3 DNA sequence: TGCGCCAGCAGCTTGGACAGGACGGACACCATATATTTT. This encodes CASSLDRTDTIYF. Together with reference TRBV5-1 and TRBJ1-3, the CDR3 gives the full variable domain: KAGVTQTPRYLIKTRGQQVTLSCSPISGHRSVSWYQQTPGQGLQFLFEYFSETQRNKGNFPGRFSGRQFSNSRSEMNVSTLELGDSALYLCASSLDRTDTIYFGEGSWLTVV.

The chain recombines TRBV7-8 with TRBJ2-1, with D tentatively TRBD1 (5 bases). The CDR3 extends over 13 amino acids. Germline CDR1 SGHVS, CDR2 FQNEAQ. Between the trimmed V and J ends, which lost 1 base and 5 bases, there was a span of 6 bases. CDR3 nucleotide sequence: TGTGCCAGCAGCTTAGGACAGAACAATGAGCAGTTCTTC. Protein: CASSLGQNNEQFF.

V gene TRBV4-2 combines with J gene TRBJ2-7; D ambiguous. The ends were cut back, 0 bases at V and 2 bases at J, with 11 bases in the middle. Germline loops: CDR1 LGHNA, CDR2 YNFKEQ. This CDR3 region has 15 residues. In DNA form, the CDR3 reads TGTGCCAGCAGCCAAGACCTCCCAGGCCCCTACGAGCAGTACTTC. Protein product: CASSQDLPGPYEQYF.

The gene calls are TRBV18 and TRBJ2-3, with TRBD2 matching over 10 bases. The V gene end was trimmed by 4 bases and the J gene end by 2 bases; junction bases not matched to a gene: 15. Germline CDR1 and CDR2: KGHSH and LQKENI. The CDR3 spans 19 residues. CDR3 loop: CASSLSGTSARLSTDTQYF. The DNA for the CDR3 is TGTGCCAGCTCACTTTCCGGGACTAGCGCAAGGCTTTCCACAGATACGCAGTATTTT.

The V gene is TRBV18, the J gene TRBJ1-1; no firm D call. V lost 6 bases and J 5 bases, leaving 10 bases between the germline ends. Germline values: CDR1 KGHSH, CDR2 LQKENI. The CDR3 covers 12 residues. CDR3 in amino acids: CASSPTWTEAFF. The CDR3 DNA reads TGTGCCAGCTCGCCCACTTGGACTGAAGCTTTCTTT.

This clone was seen a handful of times. V and J are TRBV7-6 and TRBJ2-7; D gene uncertain. Trimming took off 1 base at V and 7 bases at J, with 11 bases between the two ends. CDR3 length: 13 amino acids. Germline lookup yields CDR1 SGHVS and CDR2 FNYEAQ. CDR3: CASSLVVETEQYF. CDR3 DNA sequence: TGTGCCAGCAGCTTAGTTGTAGAAACGGAGCAGTACTTC.

The genes are TRBV5-1 and TRBJ1-4; 7 nucleotides agree with TRBD1. The V gene's germline CDR1 is SGHRS and CDR2 YFSETQ. CDR3 length: 16 residues. V trimming: 0 bases; J trimming: 8 bases; junction bases outside the gene matches: 10. The CDR3 nucleotides read TGCGCCAGCAGCTTGGCCCTAGGGGGCGCAGGGGAAAAACTGTTTTTT. This gives the protein CASSLALGGAGEKLFF.

This clone was observed a single time. V is TRBV7-9 and J is TRBJ1-1; 9 positions agree with TRBD1. Germline-derived CDR1 and CDR2 are SEHNR and FQNEAQ (reference sequence). The trim removed 2 bases at V and 1 base at J, leaving 5 bases unmatched. The length of the CDR3 is 16 residues. CDR3 loop: CASSLRLGQGNTEAFF. In DNA form, the CDR3 reads TGTGCCAGCAGCTTAAGATTGGGACAGGGGAACACTGAAGCTTTCTTT.